The 14 T cell receptor beta chains below come from one sample, sequenced in a study of blood T cells in healthy people across ages. With a J-beta primer mix and a sample-barcoded 5' primer, a second PCR ran about 7 to 11 cycles. TCRdb passed the 5' RACE reads through MiXCR, listing each CDR3 protein once. The repertoire consists of about 760,000 distinct CDR3 sequences, with approximately 53% occurring once and the leading ten covering 25% to 30%. The sample taken for sequencing was blood. The origin of the receptors is a man aged 35 to 55 in good health.

CDR3 DNA: TGTGCCAGCAGCCAAGACAGGAACCAAGAGACCCAGTACTTC. Protein sequence: CASSQDRNQETQYF. V gene TRBV3-1 combines with J gene TRBJ2-5; D is uncertain. V was cut by 0 bases and J by 0 bases, with 5 bases left in between. Germline loops: CDR1 LGHDT, CDR2 YNNKEL (reference sequence). The CDR3 loop spans 14 amino acids.

A word on this clonotype: At one end, the junction sequence differs from germline, possibly due to a read error. The gene calls are TRBV20-1 and TRBJ1-4; D remains ambiguous. The germline V gene has CDR1 DFQATT and CDR2 SNEGSKA (reference sequence). CDR3 length: 13 residues. The CDR3 DNA follows: TGCAGTGCGAGAGGAGGGAGGGATGAAAAACTGTTTTTT. Translation: CSARGGRDEKLFF.

V is TRBV28 and J is TRBJ2-5; unclear D gene. The CDR3 loop spans 14 amino acids. Germline CDR1 MDHEN, CDR2 SYDVKM. V shed 7 bases and J shed 2 bases, with 14 bases lying between them. As DNA, the CDR3 is TGTGCCAGCACGGGTCTTCTGGGTCAAGAGACCCAGTACTTC. It yields the protein CASTGLLGQETQYF. The variable domain in full, completed from reference TRBV28 and TRBJ2-5, reads DVKVTQSSRYLVKRTGEKVFLECVQDMDHENMFWYRQDPGLGLRLIYFSYDVKMKEKGDIPEGYSVSREKKERFSLILESASTNQTSMYLCASTGLLGQETQYFGPGTRLLVL.

V and J are TRBV27 and TRBJ2-5, with 13 bases lining up with TRBD2. With 6 bases clipped from V and 11 bases from J, the junction kept 6 bases outside the gene matches. The CDR3 is made up of 13 amino acids. Germline V gene data show CDR1 as MNHEY and CDR2 as SMNVEV (reference sequence). The CDR3 reads CASSRTSGRQQYF. For the CDR3, the DNA is TGTGCCAGCAGCAGGACTAGCGGGAGACAGCAGTACTTC.

V gene TRBV12-3 or TRBV12-4 combines with J gene TRBJ1-2; D possibly corresponds to TRBD1 (6 bases). The CDR3 has 14 residues. V lost 7 bases and J lost 4, with 16 bases in between. In DNA form, the CDR3 reads TGTGCCAGCACCCAACAGGGAGTCAGCTATGGCTACACCTTC. It encodes CASTQQGVSYGYTF.

The rearrangement links TRBV7-9 to TRBJ2-5; 7 bases map to TRBD1. J was trimmed by 11 bases and V by 5 bases; bases with no gene match: 17. This CDR3 region has 15 residues. Germline CDR1 reads SEHNR; CDR2 reads FQNEAQ (reference sequence). CDR3: CASSPPTGIGNEQYF. The CDR3 region has the DNA TGTGCCAGCAGCCCTCCGACAGGGATCGGCAATGAGCAGTACTTC.

This sequence joins TRBV28 and TRBJ1-2; 8 bases match TRBD1. The CDR3 runs 16 residues. V dropped 9 bases and J dropped 4; count of bases not matched to a gene: 16. CDR1 MDHEN and CDR2 SYDVKM come from the germline V gene. The CDR3 is CASIQGGRPEGYGYTF. The DNA of the CDR3 is TGTGCCAGTATACAGGGGGGGAGACCAGAGGGCTATGGCTACACCTTC.

The genes are TRBV20-1 and TRBJ2-3; 9 nucleotides agree with TRBD2. V lost 4 bases and J lost 6; bases outside the gene matches: 11. Germline V gene sequence: CDR1 DFQATT, CDR2 SNEGSKA (reference sequence). CDR3 length: 15 amino acids. DNA for the CDR3: TGCAGTGCTATTCCGGGACTAGCCTCAGGGGATACGCAGTATTTT. Protein sequence: CSAIPGLASGDTQYF.

This clonotype was recorded a few times. As DNA, the CDR3 is TGTGCCAGCAGCTTTACTAAGGGTTCATCAGGAGATACGCAGTATTTT. Amino acids: CASSFTKGSSGDTQYF. The V gene is TRBV7-2, the J gene TRBJ2-3; D not certain. V was pared by 3 bases and J by 5 bases, with 18 bases between. Germline V gene sequence: CDR1 SGHTA, CDR2 FQGNSA. This CDR3 region has 16 residues.

The rearrangement links TRBV7-9 to TRBJ2-1; 9 bases map to TRBD1. The CDR3 length is 15 residues. The V and J ends lost 5 bases and 7 bases, in that order; junction bases with no gene match: 9. CDR1 and CDR2 (germline): SEHNR, FQNEAQ (reference sequence). CDR3 nucleotide sequence: TGTGCCAGCAGCCTAAGGGGACAGGGAAAGAATGAGCAGTTCTTC. It is translated as CASSLRGQGKNEQFF.

The CDR3 is CASSRVGSGNQPQHF. In nucleotides, the CDR3 is TGTGCCAGCAGTCGCGTGGGGTCAGGCAATCAGCCCCAGCATTTT. The J gene is TRBJ1-5, the V gene TRBV9; D call uncertain. The CDR3 spans 15 residues. V lost 5 bases and J lost 2, with 14 bases in between. Germline CDR1 SGDLS, CDR2 YYNGEE.

V and J are TRBV7-2 and TRBJ2-5; 7 nucleotides match TRBD1. Germline V gene lookup returns CDR1 SGHTA and CDR2 FQGNSA. The CDR3 length is 11 residues. The V and J ends lost 8 bases and 5 bases, in that order; junction bases with no gene match: 2. The CDR3 bases are TGTGCCAGCCGGGACAGTGAGACCCAGTACTTC. Protein: CASRDSETQYF. Variable domain in full (rest from reference TRBV7-2 and TRBJ2-5): GAGVSQSPSNKVTEKGKDVELRCDPISGHTALYWYRQSLGQGLEFLIYFQGNSAPDKSGLPSDRFSAERTGGSVSTLTIQRTQQEDSAVYLCASRDSETQYFGPGTRLLVL.

This clonotype was detected ten times or more. This chain links TRBV3-1 with TRBJ2-7; TRBD1 might be the D (5 bases). Germline V lookup: CDR1 LGHDT, CDR2 YNNKEL (reference sequence). This CDR3 region has 14 residues. Trimming stripped 4 bases from V and 3 bases from J, with 13 bases between. The CDR3 loop reads CASSPRQGNYEQYF. The CDR3 DNA is TGTGCCAGCAGCCCAAGGCAGGGTAACTACGAGCAGTACTTC.

This clonotype occurred many times. The gene calls are TRBV6-6 and TRBJ2-5; D is uncertain. V dropped 6 bases and J dropped 5 bases, with 7 bases sitting between them. From germline, CDR1 is MNHNY and CDR2 SVGAGI (reference sequence). The CDR3 is 11 amino acids. In DNA, the CDR3 is TGTGCCAGCAGCCCTCTGGAGACCCAGTACTTC. Its protein product is CASSPLETQYF.